Each of the 25 T cell receptor beta chains below was sequenced from the same sample in a study of early T cells in non-severe SARS-CoV-2 infection (dated by TCRdb to the early 2020s). Library creation used 5' RACE. Sequencing was carried out with a NextSeq 500. In-frame beta chains were kept once TCRdb had trimmed the public reads at Q25 with fastp and called clones with MiXCR. When rows share a CDR3 protein, they turn into one entry using the most common DNA and genes. Present in this sample are roughly 70,000 distinct CDR3 sequences, around 21% of which were seen just once. The ten top clones hold about 15% of the sample. The sequencing here drew on whole blood, taken at baseline. The origin of the receptors is an adult who was a healthcare worker with PCR-confirmed SARS-CoV-2 infection or an uninfected control (not recorded which).

The chain has TRBV14 and TRBJ2-3, with D possibly being TRBD2 (7 bases). Germline values: CDR1 SGHDN, CDR2 FVKESK. CDR3 length: 15 residues. V lost 7 bases and J lost 5, with 19 bases in between. CDR3: CASNDAGARGDTQYF. The CDR3 bases are TGTGCCAGCAATGACGCGGGGGCCAGGGGAGATACGCAGTATTTT.

The chain employs TRBV20-1 and TRBJ2-4; 8 bases are a match to TRBD2. Germline V gives CDR1 DFQATT, CDR2 SNEGSKA (reference sequence). The CDR3 contains 13 residues. The junction had 5 bases not matched to a gene; V was cut back by 7 bases and J by 3 bases. The DNA for the CDR3 is TGCAGTGGTTGGCGGGGGGACAAAAACATTCAGTACTTC. Protein sequence: CSGWRGDKNIQYF.

This clonotype came up a few times. The chain carries TRBV7-9 and TRBJ2-2; D uncertain. The V gene's germline CDR1 is SEHNR and CDR2 FQNEAQ (reference sequence). The CDR3 is 15 residues long. V was shortened by 6 bases and J by 5 bases, with 16 bases between the two germline ends. CDR3 amino acids: CASSQDLIRTGELFF. DNA for the CDR3: TGTGCCAGCAGTCAAGACCTTATTCGGACCGGGGAGCTGTTTTTT.

This clonotype was counted between two and nine times. The chain employs TRBV30 and TRBJ1-2; a possible D gene is TRBD1 (5 bases). The V end lost 3 bases, the J end lost 4 bases, and 15 bases lay between the germline ends. CDR1 GTSNPN and CDR2 SVGIG come from the germline V gene (reference sequence). CDR3 length: 14 residues. CDR3 coding DNA: TGTGCCTGGAGCCGAGGGGCCCCAGGCTATGGCTACACCTTC. It yields the protein CAWSRGAPGYGYTF. The whole variable domain, filled in from reference TRBV30 and TRBJ1-2, reads SQTIHQWPATLVQPVGSPLSLECTVEGTSNPNLYWYRQAAGRGLQLLFYSVGIGQISSEVPQNLSASRPQDRQFILSSKKLLLSDSGFYLCAWSRGAPGYGYTFGSGTRLTVV.

J is TRBJ1-4 and V is TRBV12-3 or TRBV12-4; D remains unclear. The CDR3 has 15 residues. The V end was cut by 5 bases, the J end by 3 bases, with 13 bases between. CDR3 residues: CASSIPPAANEKLFF. The CDR3, as DNA: TGTGCCAGCAGTATCCCTCCGGCAGCTAATGAAAAACTGTTTTTT.

The chain is built from TRBV7-9 and TRBJ1-1; D not certain. Trimming stripped 6 bases from V and 1 base from J, with 9 bases between. This CDR3 is built from 13 residues. Germline V gene sequence: CDR1 SEHNR, CDR2 FQNEAQ (reference sequence). The CDR3 loop is CASSPSGNTEAFF. The CDR3 DNA reads TGTGCCAGCAGTCCCTCGGGGAACACTGAAGCTTTCTTT.

This clonotype was seen a handful of times. The J gene is TRBJ2-5, the V gene TRBV20-1, with D unresolved. Germline loops: CDR1 DFQATT, CDR2 SNEGSKA (reference sequence). The CDR3 consists of 13 residues. The V gene lost 1 base and the J gene lost 4 bases, with 10 bases spanning the gap. The CDR3 DNA reads TGCAGTGCTAGAGTACCGGTTTTAGAGACCCAGTACTTC. Its translation: CSARVPVLETQYF.

The chain uses TRBV19 and TRBJ2-7, with TRBD1 as a possible D gene (5 bases). This CDR3 comprises 14 residues. Trimming shortened V by 1 base and J by 3 bases, and 10 bases separated the two germline ends. Germline V gene sequence: CDR1 LNHDA, CDR2 SQIVND (reference sequence). CDR3 loop: CASSIGSQGYEQYF. The DNA of the CDR3 is TGTGCCAGTAGTATAGGATCTCAGGGCTACGAGCAGTACTTC.

This clonotype was seen repeatedly, ten times or more. The rearrangement uses TRBV2 and TRBJ2-5, with 7 bases lining up with TRBD1. The ends lost 9 bases at V and 1 base at J; junction bases unmatched: 11. CDR3 length: 15 residues. CDR1 SNHLY and CDR2 FYNNEI come from the germline V gene. In DNA form, the CDR3 reads TGTGCCAGTTCCCCTACAGGGGACCTCCAAGAGACCCAGTACTTC. This gives the protein CASSPTGDLQETQYF. Based on the CDR3 plus reference TRBV2 and TRBJ2-5, the full variable domain is EPEVTQTPSHQVTQMGQEVILRCVPISNHLYFYWYRQILGQKVEFLVSFYNNEISEKSEIFDDQFSVERPDGSNFTLKIRSTKLEDSAMYFCASSPTGDLQETQYFGPGTRLLVL.

This clonotype was picked up many times. The V gene is TRBV6-5, the J gene TRBJ2-1; no firm D call. The V gene's germline CDR1 is MNHEY and CDR2 SVGAGI. V dropped 6 bases and J dropped 2 bases, with 14 bases sitting between them. This CDR3 contains 15 residues. Written as DNA, the CDR3 is TGTGCCAGCAGAAAAGACCCCGATCCCTACAATGAGCAGTTCTTC. It codes for CASRKDPDPYNEQFF.

This clonotype was observed many times. This chain links TRBV5-5 with TRBJ2-2, with 8 bases identical to TRBD1. Germline values: CDR1 SGHKS, CDR2 YYEKEE (reference sequence). The trim removed 4 bases at V and 2 bases at J, leaving 7 bases unmatched. There are 16 residues in the CDR3. The CDR3: CASSQSGQVNTGELFF. The CDR3 bases are TGTGCCAGCAGCCAGTCGGGACAGGTCAACACCGGGGAGCTGTTTTTT.

This chain links TRBV3-1 with TRBJ2-4; the D gene is possibly TRBD2 (6 bases). This CDR3 spans 17 amino acids. Between the trimmed V and J ends, which lost 0 bases and 1 base, there was a span of 13 bases. Germline CDR1 LGHDT, CDR2 YNNKEL (reference sequence). The CDR3 DNA reads as TGTGCCAGCAGCCAAGAACCGGCAGGGACTGCCAAAAACATTCAGTACTTC. Its translation is CASSQEPAGTAKNIQYF. The whole variable domain, remainder taken from reference TRBV3-1 and TRBJ2-4, is DTAVSQTPKYLVTQMGNDKSIKCEQNLGHDTMYWYKQDSKKFLKIMFSYNNKELIINETVPNRFSPKSPDKAHLNLHINSLELGDSAVYFCASSQEPAGTAKNIQYFGAGTRLSVL.

A few counts support this clonotype. J is TRBJ2-7 and V is TRBV9; no firm D call. Trimming cost V 2 bases and J 0 bases, with 6 bases left between them. This CDR3 is built from 13 residues. Germline-derived CDR1 and CDR2 are SGDLS and YYNGEE. As DNA, the CDR3 is TGTGCCAGCAGCGTCGGTAGCTCCTACGAGCAGTACTTC. Encoded protein: CASSVGSSYEQYF.

This clonotype was found a few times. The J gene is TRBJ2-7, the V gene TRBV11-2; no clear D. CDR3 length equals 15 residues. Between the trimmed V and J ends, which lost 3 bases and 2 bases, there was a span of 14 bases. The germline gives CDR1 SGHAT, CDR2 FQNNGV. CDR3 in DNA: TGTGCCAGCAGCTTTGGAGTGCAGGTGGCCTACGAGCAGTACTTC. It encodes CASSFGVQVAYEQYF.

This clonotype has at least ten counts. The chain recombines TRBV18 with TRBJ2-7, with 8 positions matching TRBD2. V dropped 3 bases and J dropped 3; count of bases not matched to a gene: 4. This CDR3 region has 14 residues. Germline V gene sequence: CDR1 KGHSH, CDR2 LQKENI. The CDR3 bases are TGTGCCAGCTCACCGGGACTAGGCTTCTACGAGCAGTACTTC. Protein product: CASSPGLGFYEQYF. The full variable domain, with the rest looked up from reference TRBV18 and TRBJ2-7, is NAGVMQNPRHLVRRRGQEARLRCSPMKGHSHVYWYRQLPEEGLKFMVYLQKENIIDESGMPKERFSAEFPKEGPSILRIQQVVRGDSAAYFCASSPGLGFYEQYFGPGTRLTVT.

The chain has TRBV18 and TRBJ1-4; D unresolved. The germline gives CDR1 KGHSH, CDR2 LQKENI. The CDR3 extends over 15 amino acids. The ends were cut back, 1 base at V and 0 bases at J, with 6 bases in the middle. The CDR3 loop reads CASSPRGATNEKLFF. CDR3 in DNA: TGTGCCAGCTCACCACGCGGGGCAACTAATGAAAAACTGTTTTTT.

In its sample, this clonotype was seen a few times. In DNA form, the CDR3 reads TGTGCCAGCAGTTTTTCCGGGGGGCGGAATGAAAAACTGTTTTTT. Encoded protein: CASSFSGGRNEKLFF. J is TRBJ1-4 and V is TRBV12-3 or TRBV12-4; a weak D match, TRBD1 (6 bases). Trimming stripped 3 bases from V and 5 bases from J, with 13 bases between. This CDR3 has 15 residues.

This clonotype has only a few counts. The rearrangement uses TRBV29-1 and TRBJ1-2; maybe TRBD1 (6 bases). The V end lost 6 bases, the J end lost 5 bases, and 16 bases lay between the germline ends. Germline V gives CDR1 SQVTM, CDR2 ANQGSEA. The CDR3 is 13 amino acids. CDR3 coding DNA: TGCAGCGTAGAGACCGGGACAACGTATGGCTACACCTTC. This translates into CSVETGTTYGYTF.

This clonotype came up many times. The rearrangement links TRBV20-1 to TRBJ2-3, with D possibly being TRBD1 (5 bases). With 3 bases removed from V and 4 bases from J, the gap between germline ends came to 14 bases. The length of the CDR3 is 14 residues. Germline V gene data show CDR1 as DFQATT and CDR2 as SNEGSKA (reference sequence). CDR3 DNA sequence: TGCAGTGCTAGTGGCCAGGGTGGACCAGATACGCAGTATTTT. This translates into CSASGQGGPDTQYF.

The V gene is TRBV5-1, the J gene TRBJ2-1, with 14 bases lining up with TRBD2. J lost 3 bases, V lost 3 bases, and 5 bases had no gene match. CDR1 SGHRS and CDR2 YFSETQ come from the germline V gene. CDR3 length: 17 residues. CDR3 residues: CASSSPGTSGGYNEQFF. CDR3 nucleotide sequence: TGCGCCAGCAGCTCTCCCGGGACTAGCGGGGGCTACAATGAGCAGTTCTTC.

In this sample, this clonotype turned up a few times. The chain has TRBV7-9 and TRBJ2-7; 7 nucleotides agree with TRBD2. Trimming removed 5 bases from V and 0 bases from J; junction bases left unmatched: 4. CDR3 length: 14 residues. Germline values: CDR1 SEHNR, CDR2 FQNEAQ (reference sequence). CDR3 sequence (DNA): TGTGCCAGCAGCACCGGGGGGAGCTCCTACGAGCAGTACTTC. This sequence encodes CASSTGGSSYEQYF.

The CDR3 loop is CASSRAPNQPQHF. CDR3 coding DNA: TGTGCCAGCAGCCGAGCCCCAAATCAGCCCCAGCATTTT. J is TRBJ1-5 and V is TRBV7-8; D remains ambiguous. The CDR3 is 13 residues long. The germline V gene has CDR1 SGHVS and CDR2 FQNEAQ. V was cut by 5 bases and J by 4 bases, with 9 bases left in between. Filled out from reference TRBV7-8 and TRBJ1-5, the complete variable domain reads GAGVSQSPRYKVAKRGQDVALRCDPISGHVSLFWYQQALGQGPEFLTYFQNEAQLDKSGLPSDRFFAERPEGSVSTLKIQRTQQEDSAVYLCASSRAPNQPQHFGDGTRLSIL.

The rearrangement links TRBV5-1 to TRBJ1-5; 7 positions agree with TRBD1. Germline loops: CDR1 SGHRS, CDR2 YFSETQ. This CDR3 contains 15 residues. V was pared by 0 bases and J by 5 bases, with 5 bases of the junction left unmatched. CDR3 DNA: TGCGCCAGCAGCTTGGCAGGGACAGATTATCAGCCCCAGCATTTT. Translating gives CASSLAGTDYQPQHF.

The chain links TRBV29-1 to TRBJ1-2; tentative D call: TRBD1 (6 bases). V was pared by 5 bases and J by 3 bases, with 10 bases between. Germline CDR1 is SQVTM and CDR2 is ANQGSEA. This CDR3 region has 12 residues. The CDR3 nucleotides are TGCAGCGTTTCACGGACAGACTATGGCTACACCTTC. It is translated as CSVSRTDYGYTF.

The chain is built from TRBV18 and TRBJ1-6; no firm D call. Trimming left V 2 bases short and J 7 bases short, with 9 bases between. The germline V gene has CDR1 KGHSH and CDR2 LQKENI. This CDR3 is built from 14 residues. DNA of the CDR3: TGTGCCAGCTCACCAGGCCAAAGGAATTCACCCCTCCACTTT. The encoded protein is CASSPGQRNSPLHF.